This T cell receptor beta chain was documented in a study of OX40 agonist ivuxolimab in advanced cancers. Looking at the study overall: Ivuxolimab, which targeted the costimulatory receptor OX40 (CD134), was an agonistic, fully human IgG2 monoclonal antibody. Intravenous ivuxolimab was administered to patients every 2 weeks at six dose levels: 0.01, 0.1, 0.3, 1.5, 3 and 10 mg/kg. Among the approximately 54 dose-escalation patients, about 20 had hepatocellular carcinoma, approximately 15 melanoma, 9 renal cell carcinoma and 9 head and neck cancer. The dose-escalation cohort was about 83% male with a mean age of about 60 years, ranging from about 20 to 85. Prior anti-PD-1, anti-PD-L1 or anti-CTLA-4 therapy was permitted, and less than 45% of dose-escalation patients had received checkpoint inhibitors. Partial responses occurred in three dose-escalation patients, of whom one had hepatocellular carcinoma and two had cutaneous melanoma. Peripheral TCRbeta sequencing was intended to test whether TCR sequence diversity was altered and clonal T-cell expansion was caused by ivuxolimab. The paper describes the monotherapy dose-escalation part (N ≈ 50 patients) of the phase I trial of ivuxolimab. Overall study outcomes, separate from this receptor: Low levels of normalized T-cell clonal expansion were also seen in some nonresponding patients. After ivuxolimab, CD8+ T cells had more expanded clones than CD4+ T cells on average. Partial responders in the 0.1-3.0 mg/kg groups had among the lowest normalized peripheral clonal expansion, especially among CD8+ T cells. The antigen specificity of the peripheral T cells that underwent clonal expansion was not determined. At doses of 0.1 to 3.0 mg/kg, clonal expansion of both CD4+ and CD8+ blood T cells was observed from baseline to week 6.

Regarding this clone: Its antigen target is currently unknown. No quality values exist for individual bases; no much larger clone is one base distant.

Genomic DNA was isolated from the sorted cells so that the TCRbeta CDR3 region could be sequenced. The immunoSEQ Assay was used for sequencing of TCRbeta CDR3 regions. Not all clones reach the TCRdb copy of this immuneACCESS table, which keeps in-frame sequences only. Checked studies attribute under half of the gap to unresolved V genes and leave the rest unexplained. This sample lists tens of thousands of clones; more than 70% were detected once. 4.5% to 5.5% of the sample is taken by the ten largest. The trial excluded patients who had a history of autoimmune disease or were on systemic immunosuppression. Peripheral blood for TCR sequencing was collected from all dose cohorts at baseline, on cycle 4 day 1, and on cycle 7 day 1. The samples were drawn from a first-in-human, open-label, multicenter phase I dose-escalation trial of ivuxolimab. Adults with locally advanced or metastatic melanoma, renal cell carcinoma, hepatocellular carcinoma or head and neck squamous cell carcinoma were enrolled in the trial. CD4+ and CD8+ T cells were sorted separately from peripheral blood before TCR sequencing.

CDR1 is given as SGHTA and CDR2 as FQGNSA, both from the germline V gene. Between the V and J ends, shortened by 5 bases and 6 bases respectively, the junction contains 19 bases. Measured from the cysteine to the phenylalanine, the CDR3 is 16 residues long. This entry keeps only the CDR3 DNA: 48 bases, framed from base 1. The input for sequencing was CD4+ or CD8+ T cells sorted from blood, taken in a trial of the OX40 agonist ivuxolimab. This receptor was taken from an adult with an advanced solid tumor such as melanoma, head and neck, liver or kidney cancer. The sequence joins TRBV7-2 to TRBJ2-2; a tentative D call is TRBD2 (6 bases match). This receptor carries the CDR3 CASSQPGPGGSGELFF. The sequenced DNA is TGTGCCAGCAGCCAACCGGGACCCGGGGGTTCCGGGGAGCTGTTTTTT.